The 8 T cell receptor beta chains below were found in one sample sequenced in a study of T cells in localized non-small cell lung cancer. This table comes from immunoSEQ multiplex PCR, and its TCRdb copy is limited to in-frame clones, with some not included. The profile shows roughly 77,000 clones, roughly 91% of them singletons. The sequenced sample was peripheral blood, obtained before any cancer treatment. These receptors were collected from a woman between 40 and 69 years old with stage I squamous cell lung carcinoma.

The CDR3 region is CASSVDRRMNTEAFF. The CDR3 DNA is TGTGCCAGCAGCGTAGACAGACGTATGAACACTGAAGCTTTCTTT. The chain carries TRBV9 and TRBJ1-1, with D unresolved. Germline CDR1 is SGDLS and CDR2 is YYNGEE. V dropped 0 bases and J dropped 0 bases, with 9 bases sitting between them. The CDR3 totals 15 residues.

The chain is built from TRBV5-6 and TRBJ2-5; D not resolved. Between the trimmed V and J ends, which lost 0 bases and 5 bases, there was a span of 8 bases. The CDR3 extends over 13 amino acids. The germline gives CDR1 SGHDT, CDR2 YYEEEE. CDR3 DNA: TGTGCCAGCAGCTTGGGGCCGGCGGAGACCCAGTACTTC. The encoded protein is CASSLGPAETQYF.

This clone was picked up one time. The genes are TRBV10-3 and TRBJ1-3, with D unclear. The V gene lost 0 bases and the J gene lost 1 base, with 7 bases spanning the gap. The CDR3 runs 15 residues. The germline V gene has CDR1 ENHRY and CDR2 SYGVKD. The CDR3 DNA reads as TGTGCCATCAGTGAGTCGCCAGGTTCTGGAAACACCATATATTTT. Encoded protein: CAISESPGSGNTIYF.

The V and J genes are TRBV5-1 and TRBJ1-6; D not resolved. The CDR3 is 17 residues long. CDR1 SGHRS and CDR2 YFSETQ come from the germline V gene. Trimming stripped 4 bases from V and 6 bases from J, with 20 bases between. The CDR3, as DNA: TGCGCCAGCAGCACCGGACCAGAGGGCTACTCTAATTCACCCCTCCACTTT. Translation gives CASSTGPEGYSNSPLHF.

The chain uses TRBV7-6 and TRBJ2-2; D ambiguous. Germline V CDR1 and CDR2: SGHVS, FNYEAQ. V dropped 3 bases and J dropped 0 bases, with 8 bases sitting between them. The CDR3 totals 15 residues. The CDR3 nucleotides read TGTGCCAGCAGCTTTGGCACCTCGAACACCGGGGAGCTGTTTTTT. It codes for CASSFGTSNTGELFF.

This clone was seen a single time. This sequence joins TRBV2 and TRBJ2-7, with a possible D match to TRBD1 (5 bases). Germline V gene sequence: CDR1 SNHLY, CDR2 FYNNEI. Between the trimmed V and J ends, which lost 3 bases and 5 bases, there was a span of 11 bases. CDR3 length: 13 amino acids. The CDR3 region is CASSEWAGNEQYF. Written as DNA, the CDR3 is TGTGCCAGCAGTGAGTGGGCAGGGAACGAGCAGTACTTC.

The chain links TRBV5-5 to TRBJ2-3, with 15 bases aligning to TRBD2. CDR1 is SGHKS, CDR2 YYEKEE, per germline (reference sequence). V trimming: 7 bases; J trimming: 5 bases; junction bases outside the gene matches: 11. CDR3 length: 17 residues. CDR3 region: CASSRTSGGATGDTQYF. The CDR3 DNA is TGTGCCAGCTCCCGGACTAGCGGGGGGGCGACGGGAGATACGCAGTATTTT.

This CDR3 reads CASSEAVGVVNQPQHF. The CDR3 nucleotides read TGTGCCAGCAGTGAAGCTGTCGGGGTGGTCAATCAGCCCCAGCATTTT. The chain links TRBV2 to TRBJ1-5; D ambiguous. Trimming pared 0 bases from V and 3 bases from J, leaving 12 bases between. This CDR3 region has 16 residues. CDR1 and CDR2 (germline): SNHLY, FYNNEI.